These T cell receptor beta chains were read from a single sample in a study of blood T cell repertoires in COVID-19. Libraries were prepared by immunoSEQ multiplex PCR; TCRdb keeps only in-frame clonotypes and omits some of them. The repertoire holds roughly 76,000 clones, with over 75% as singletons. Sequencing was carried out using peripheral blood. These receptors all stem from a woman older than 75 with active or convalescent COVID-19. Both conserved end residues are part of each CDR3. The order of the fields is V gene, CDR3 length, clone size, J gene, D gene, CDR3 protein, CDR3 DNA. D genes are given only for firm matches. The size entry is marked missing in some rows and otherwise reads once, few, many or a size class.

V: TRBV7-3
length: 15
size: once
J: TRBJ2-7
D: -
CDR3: CASSFEIGGPYEQYF
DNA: TGTGCCAGCAGCTTTGAGATAGGAGGACCCTACGAGCAGTACTTC

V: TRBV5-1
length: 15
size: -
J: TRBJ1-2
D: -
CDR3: CASSLAGQTNYGYTF
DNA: TGCGCCAGCAGCTTGGCTGGACAGACCAACTATGGCTACACCTTC

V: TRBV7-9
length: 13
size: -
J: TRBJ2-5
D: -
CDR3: CASSFGGEETQYF
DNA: TGTGCCAGCAGCTTCGGCGGGGAAGAGACCCAGTACTTC

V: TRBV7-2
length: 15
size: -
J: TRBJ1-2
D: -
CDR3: CASSLASGQGHGYTF
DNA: TGTGCCAGCAGCTTAGCTAGTGGGCAGGGTCATGGCTACACCTTC

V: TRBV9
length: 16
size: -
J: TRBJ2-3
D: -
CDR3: CASSVSGLTGSDTQYF
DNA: TGTGCCAGCAGCGTATCGGGCCTAACAGGATCAGATACGCAGTATTTT

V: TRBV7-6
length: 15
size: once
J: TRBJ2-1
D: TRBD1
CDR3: CASSPGTGAGNEQFF
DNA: TGTGCCAGCAGCCCCGGGACAGGGGCCGGCAATGAGCAGTTCTTC

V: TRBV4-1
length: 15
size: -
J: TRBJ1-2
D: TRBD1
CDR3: CASSQETGTGNGYTF
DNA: TGCGCCAGCAGCCAAGAAACGGGGACAGGTAATGGCTACACCTTC

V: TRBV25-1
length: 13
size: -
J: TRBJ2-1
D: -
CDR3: CASSDPSGQEQFF
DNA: TGTGCCAGCAGTGACCCCTCCGGACAAGAGCAGTTCTTC

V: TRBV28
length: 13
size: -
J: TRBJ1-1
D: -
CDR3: CASGLTVNTEAFF
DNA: TGTGCCAGCGGGTTGACAGTGAACACTGAAGCTTTCTTT

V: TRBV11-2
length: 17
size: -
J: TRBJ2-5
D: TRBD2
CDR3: CASSLLSGRGDQETQYF
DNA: TGTGCCAGCAGCTTACTTTCCGGGCGGGGGGACCAAGAGACCCAGTACTTC

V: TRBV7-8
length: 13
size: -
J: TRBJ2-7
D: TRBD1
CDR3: CASTLGGAREQYF
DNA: TGTGCCAGCACCCTAGGGGGCGCGAGAGAGCAGTACTTC

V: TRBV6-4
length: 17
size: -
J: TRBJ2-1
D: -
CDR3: CASSIGSAGSSYNEQFF
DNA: TGTGCCAGCAGTATTGGGTCGGCGGGGAGCTCCTACAATGAGCAGTTCTTC

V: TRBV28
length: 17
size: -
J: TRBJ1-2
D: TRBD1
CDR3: CASSRPQGAGYGVGYTF
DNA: TGTGCCAGCAGTCGCCCACAGGGGGCAGGGTATGGGGTTGGCTACACCTTC

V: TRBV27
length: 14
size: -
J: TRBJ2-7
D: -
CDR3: CASSPDSRLYEQYF
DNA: TGTGCCAGCAGTCCGGACAGCAGACTCTACGAGCAGTACTTC

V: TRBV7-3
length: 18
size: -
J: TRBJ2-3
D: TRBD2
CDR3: CASSPRTSGGLDTDTQYF
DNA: TGTGCCAGCAGCCCACGGACTAGCGGGGGGCTAGACACAGATACGCAGTATTTT